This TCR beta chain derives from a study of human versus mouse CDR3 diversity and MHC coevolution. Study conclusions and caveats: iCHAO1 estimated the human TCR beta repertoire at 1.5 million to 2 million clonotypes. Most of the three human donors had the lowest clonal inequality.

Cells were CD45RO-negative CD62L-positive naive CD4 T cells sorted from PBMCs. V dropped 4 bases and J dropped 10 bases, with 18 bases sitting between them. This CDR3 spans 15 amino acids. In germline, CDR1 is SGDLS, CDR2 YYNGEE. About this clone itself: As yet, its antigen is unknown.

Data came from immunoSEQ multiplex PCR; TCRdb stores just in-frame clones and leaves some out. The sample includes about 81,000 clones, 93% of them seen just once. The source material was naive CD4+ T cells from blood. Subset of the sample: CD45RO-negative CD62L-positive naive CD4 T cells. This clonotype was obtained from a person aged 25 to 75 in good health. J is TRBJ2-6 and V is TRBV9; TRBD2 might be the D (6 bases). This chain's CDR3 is CASSPRAGSPNVLTF. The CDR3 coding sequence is TGTGCCAGCAGCCCCCGGGCGGGGTCCCCTAACGTCCTGACTTTC.